A selection of T cell receptor beta chains follows, all from one sample in a study of shared clonotypes between healthy human individuals. Assay used: immunoSEQ multiplex PCR; TCRdb lists only in-frame clones, some missing. The table has about 820,000 clones, 90% to 95% seen once. Material: naive CD8+ T cells sorted from blood. The receptor source for this set is a man under 40 in good health. Each CDR3 is given with its conserved first and last residue. Each record gives: clone size, V gene, D gene, J gene, CDR3 DNA, CDR3 protein. D genes are given only for firm matches. Size tells how often a clone was seen (once, few, many) or the class of an expanded clone, and some rows leave it out.

>NA|TRBV6-1|TRBD1|TRBJ1-1
TGTGCCAGCAGGACAGGGTACACTGAAGCTTTCTTT
CASRTGYTEAFF
>NA|TRBV5-1|NA|TRBJ2-3
TGCGCCAGCAGCTTGGAGGGGGTCCACACAGATACGCAGTATTTT
CASSLEGVHTDTQYF
>NA|TRBV2|NA|TRBJ1-5
TGTGCCAGCAGTGAAAGGGCAGGGCCCCCGGGTCAGCCCCAGCATTTT
CASSERAGPPGQPQHF
>NA|TRBV13|NA|TRBJ2-1
TGTGCCAGCAGCTTAGGCCTGGACTACTTAAAGGACAATGAGCAGTTCTTC
CASSLGLDYLKDNEQFF
>few|TRBV6-5|NA|TRBJ1-2
TGTGCCAGCGGGATCACTCCTTCCTATGGCTACACCTTC
CASGITPSYGYTF
>NA|TRBV4-1|NA|TRBJ1-2
TGCGCCAGCAGCCAGTTATCATCCGGGACAAAAACTGATGGCTACACCTTC
CASSQLSSGTKTDGYTF
>NA|TRBV13|NA|TRBJ1-2
TGTGCCAGCAGCTTAGGTGGACAGAACTATGGCTACACCTTC
CASSLGGQNYGYTF
>NA|TRBV4-2|TRBD2|TRBJ2-5
TGTGCCAGCAGCCCCTCAGCCGGGACTAGCCTGACCCAGTACTTC
CASSPSAGTSLTQYF
>once|TRBV2|NA|TRBJ2-2
TGTGCCAGCAGTAGCGTTGTGAGCGCCCCGAACACCGGGGAGCTGTTTTTT
CASSSVVSAPNTGELFF
>once|TRBV30|NA|TRBJ2-1
TGTGCCTGGAGTGTACGACATTACAATGAGCAGTTCTTC
CAWSVRHYNEQFF
>NA|TRBV7-9|TRBD1|TRBJ2-3
TGTGCCAGCAGCCCCCCACTCGGACAGGGCCCAGATACGCAGTATTTT
CASSPPLGQGPDTQYF
>NA|TRBV12-5|TRBD1|TRBJ2-7
TGTGCTAGTGGGTATGACAGGGGCGAGCAGTACTTC
CASGYDRGEQYF
>NA|TRBV28|NA|TRBJ2-1
TGTGCCAGCAGTTTTGGGCAGGGATATGAGCAGTTCTTC
CASSFGQGYEQFF
>NA|TRBV11-3|TRBD1|TRBJ2-1
TGTGCCAGCAGCGCCCGCTCCGGGACAGGGGCGAGTGAGCAGTTCTTC
CASSARSGTGASEQFF
>NA|TRBV27|NA|TRBJ2-7
TGTGCCGCCGGGGGGCTAGACGAGCAGTACTTC
CAAGGLDEQYF
>NA|TRBV11-2|NA|TRBJ1-1
TGTGCCAGCAGCTTAGAGGTGAACACTGAAGCTTTCTTT
CASSLEVNTEAFF
>NA|TRBV7-9|TRBD1|TRBJ2-7
TGTGCCAGCAGCTTGATACAGGGGGCCTACGAGCAGTACTTC
CASSLIQGAYEQYF
>NA|TRBV2|TRBD2|TRBJ2-1
TGTGCCAGCAGACCAACTAGCGGGAGGGGGAATGAGCAGTTCTTC
CASRPTSGRGNEQFF
>NA|TRBV27|NA|TRBJ2-7
TGTGCCAGCAGAACGGACCTCTCCTCCTACGAGCAGTACTTC
CASRTDLSSYEQYF
>once|TRBV7-9|NA|TRBJ2-1
TGTGCCAGCAGCTTAGTCTCCTACAATGAGCAGTTCTTC
CASSLVSYNEQFF
>NA|TRBV7-9|NA|TRBJ2-1
TGTGCCAGCAGCTCCCCTGACACTGAGCAGTTCTTC
CASSSPDTEQFF
>NA|TRBV10-3|TRBD2|TRBJ2-1
TGTGCCATCAGTGCTCCGGGACTAGCGGGAATTGAGCAGTTCTTC
CAISAPGLAGIEQFF
>NA|TRBV7-2|NA|TRBJ2-7
TGTGCCAGCAGCTTAGTCGGACCTTCCTACGAGCAGTACTTC
CASSLVGPSYEQYF
>NA|TRBV2|NA|TRBJ1-2
TGTGCCAGCATGGGGACTGGCTACACCTTC
CASMGTGYTF
>NA|TRBV15|TRBD1|TRBJ2-7
TGTGCCACCAGCAGAGGTGGGACAGCGACCTACGAGCAGTACTTC
CATSRGGTATYEQYF
>NA|TRBV6-5|NA|TRBJ2-7
TGTGCCAGCAGCGTAAATTACGAGCAGTACTTC
CASSVNYEQYF
>NA|TRBV7-9|NA|TRBJ2-1
TGTGCCAGCAGCGAAATCATCCTACTAGCCAGCTCCTACAATGAGCAGTTCTTC
CASSEIILLASSYNEQFF
>many|TRBV18|TRBD1|TRBJ2-6
TGTGCCAGCTCACCACCCCTCGGACAGGGAGCTAACTCTGGGGCCAACGTCCTGACTTTC
CASSPPLGQGANSGANVLTF
>once|TRBV28|TRBD2|TRBJ2-5
TGTGCCAGCAGTTCGGGACTAGCTCCGGTGGGTGAGACCCAGTACTTC
CASSSGLAPVGETQYF
>NA|TRBV6-4|NA|TRBJ2-1
TGTGCCAGCAGTGACTCTATAAGCTCCTACAATGAGCAGTTCTTC
CASSDSISSYNEQFF
>once|TRBV9|TRBD2|TRBJ2-1
TGTGCCAGCAGCCCCAGCGGGAGTCCCACAAGGAGGCAGTTCTTC
CASSPSGSPTRRQFF
>NA|TRBV7-9|TRBD2|TRBJ2-1
TGTGCCTCGGGAGGCGGGACCTACAATGAGCAGTTCTTC
CASGGGTYNEQFF
>NA|TRBV11-1|NA|TRBJ2-7
TGTGCCAGCAGCACATTCCTGGATTCCTACGAGCAGTACTTC
CASSTFLDSYEQYF
>NA|TRBV5-4|TRBD2|TRBJ2-1
TGTGCCAGCAGCTTTACTAGCGGGAGCTCCTACAATGAGCAGTTCTTC
CASSFTSGSSYNEQFF
>NA|TRBV7-9|TRBD2|TRBJ2-1
TGTGCCAGCAGCTTAACGGCGGGAGTTAGGTACGTGAATGAGCAGTTCTTC
CASSLTAGVRYVNEQFF
>NA|TRBV28|NA|TRBJ2-2
TGTGCCAGCAGAGCCGCACAGTCGTACACCGGGGAGCTGTTTTTT
CASRAAQSYTGELFF
>NA|TRBV10-3|TRBD1|TRBJ2-7
TGTGCCATCACTCCGGGACAGGGCTACGAGCAGTACTTC
CAITPGQGYEQYF
>NA|TRBV28|TRBD2|TRBJ2-1
TGTGCCAGCAGTTTAGGCGGTCTAGCGGTTCTGGATGAGCAGTTCTTC
CASSLGGLAVLDEQFF
>NA|TRBV27|TRBD1|TRBJ1-2
TGTGCCAGCAGTCGGACAGGGGACTATGGCTACACCTTC
CASSRTGDYGYTF
>NA|TRBV7-9|TRBD2|TRBJ2-5
TGTGCCAGCAGCTTCTTAGCGGGAGCGGGGGAGACCCAGTACTTC
CASSFLAGAGETQYF
>NA|TRBV6-1|NA|TRBJ1-2
TGTGCCAGCAGTCCCTACACCGATGCTAACTATGGCTACACCTTC
CASSPYTDANYGYTF
>NA|TRBV13|TRBD1|TRBJ2-4
TGTGCCAGCAGCTTATCCGGGACAGGGGCCAAAAACATTCAGTACTTC
CASSLSGTGAKNIQYF
>NA|TRBV5-3|TRBD1|TRBJ2-3
TGTGCCAGAAGCTCCCCTAGTGGGACAGGGGGCTTTAGCACAGATACGCAGTATTTT
CARSSPSGTGGFSTDTQYF
>NA|TRBV4-3|NA|TRBJ2-1
TGCGCCAGCAGCCAAGATGGGAGCTCCTACAATGAGCAGTTCTTC
CASSQDGSSYNEQFF
>NA|TRBV7-9|TRBD1|TRBJ1-2
TGTGCCAGCAGCTATCAGGGGGTCCATGGCTACACCTTC
CASSYQGVHGYTF
>once|TRBV6-6|TRBD1|TRBJ2-5
TGTGCCAGCAGTTTCCCGGACAGGGAAGAGACCCAGTACTTC
CASSFPDREETQYF
>NA|TRBV25-1|NA|TRBJ2-5
TGTGCCAGCAGTGAATCGAGTCGGGAGACCCAGTACTTC
CASSESSRETQYF
>NA|TRBV7-9|TRBD2|TRBJ2-1
TGTGCCAGCAGCTTAAGCGGGAGCTATGAGCAGTTCTTC
CASSLSGSYEQFF
>NA|TRBV25-1|NA|TRBJ2-7
TGTGCCAGCAGTGAAGGGGCAACAGCCGAGCAGTACTTC
CASSEGATAEQYF
>NA|TRBV4-3|NA|TRBJ2-7
TGCGCCAGCAGCCAAGAGAGGACTTTACCCGAGCAGTACTTC
CASSQERTLPEQYF
>NA|TRBV7-9|TRBD1|TRBJ2-5
TGTGCCAGCAGCCACCAAAGCGGGACAGGGAATTGGGAGACCCAGTACTTC
CASSHQSGTGNWETQYF
>NA|TRBV6-5|NA|TRBJ2-7
TGTGCCAGCAGTTACTCGAAGGTAGACTACGAGCAGTACTTC
CASSYSKVDYEQYF
>NA|TRBV27|TRBD1|TRBJ1-1
TGTGCCAGCAGGCGTCCCGGGACAGGGTTAAACGCTGAAGCTTTCTTT
CASRRPGTGLNAEAFF
>NA|TRBV27|NA|TRBJ2-1
TGTGCCAGCAGTTTATTGGAACTAGCCAATGAGCAGTTCTTC
CASSLLELANEQFF
>NA|TRBV23-1|TRBD1|TRBJ1-2
TGCGCCAGCGTCCGTAGGGGGCAGCATGGCTACACCTTC
CASVRRGQHGYTF
>NA|TRBV10-3|TRBD2|TRBJ2-7
TGTGCCATCAGTGAGTCGGCGGGAGTCGTCTACGAGCAGTACTTC
CAISESAGVVYEQYF
>NA|TRBV9|NA|TRBJ2-7
TGTGCCAGCAGCGTAGACTCAGGGGGGAACTACGAGCAGTACTTC
CASSVDSGGNYEQYF
>NA|TRBV29-1|NA|TRBJ1-2
TGCAGCATAGAAGGCAGCCACCTATTTGGCTACACCTTC
CSIEGSHLFGYTF